This T cell receptor (beta chain) derives from a study of shared clonotypes between healthy human individuals. Study background: The plates for each donor numbered three CD4 naive, three CD4 memory, two CD8 naive and one CD8 memory.

Some clones are missing from TCRdb's copy, which holds only in-frame ones; the method was immunoSEQ multiplex PCR. The sample has 2 million to 2.5 million clones, 85% to 95% seen once. Germline V CDR1 and CDR2: MNHNS, SASEGT. V dropped 8 bases and J dropped 5 bases, with 12 bases sitting between them. The CDR3 has 12 residues. The specimen was naive CD4+ T cells sorted from blood. The subset was: CD45RA+ positively selected. The clonotype comes from a young man in good health. The rearrangement links TRBV6-1 to TRBJ1-1, with D uncertain. The CDR3 protein is CASGRVLTEAFF. The CDR3 bases are TGTGCCAGCGGAAGGGTCCTAACTGAAGCTTTCTTT.